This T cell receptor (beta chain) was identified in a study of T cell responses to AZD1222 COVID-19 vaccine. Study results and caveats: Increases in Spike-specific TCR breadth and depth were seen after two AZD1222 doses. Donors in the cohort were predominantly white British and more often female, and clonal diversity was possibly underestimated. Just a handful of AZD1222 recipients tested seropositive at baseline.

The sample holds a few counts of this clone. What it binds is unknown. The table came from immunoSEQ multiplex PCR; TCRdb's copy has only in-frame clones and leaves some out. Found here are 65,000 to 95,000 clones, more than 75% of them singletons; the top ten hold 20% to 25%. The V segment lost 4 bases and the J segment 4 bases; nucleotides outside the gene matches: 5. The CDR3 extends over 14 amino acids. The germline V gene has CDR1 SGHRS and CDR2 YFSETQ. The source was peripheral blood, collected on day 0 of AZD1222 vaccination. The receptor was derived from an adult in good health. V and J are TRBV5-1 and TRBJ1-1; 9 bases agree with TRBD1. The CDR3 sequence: CASSPDRGITEAFF. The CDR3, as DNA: TGCGCCAGCAGCCCGGACAGGGGTATCACTGAAGCTTTCTTT.